Listed here are 6 T cell receptor beta chains from one sample, sequenced in a study of CD8 T cells in ankylosing spondylitis. TCRdb ran MiXCR on the 5' RACE reads and lists one entry per CDR3 protein. The table shows some 700,000 distinct CDR3 sequences, with over 15% occurring only once. Findings and caveats of the study: Ankylosing spondylitis blood appeared to carry a characteristic TCR beta motif of roughly eight highly homologous variants.

Their antigen targets remain unknown. Material: blood, either unsorted or a sorted T cell fraction (not recorded which). The receptor source for this set is a male donor with ankylosing spondylitis.

This clonotype showed up just a few times. The V gene is TRBV6-1, the J gene TRBJ2-6, with TRBD1 matching 8 bases. Trimming at V came to 5 bases and at J to 0 bases, leaving 6 bases not matched to a gene. CDR3 length equals 17 residues. Germline V gene data show CDR1 as MNHNS and CDR2 as SASEGT. The CDR3 coding sequence is TGTGCCAGCAGTAGGACAGGGCACCTCTCTGGGGCCAACGTCCTGACTTTC. It yields the protein CASSRTGHLSGANVLTF.

The rearrangement joins TRBV12-3 or TRBV12-4 to TRBJ1-1, with 10 bases matching TRBD1. The V segment lost 5 bases and the J segment 5 bases; nucleotides outside the gene matches: 11. The length of the CDR3 is 16 residues. The CDR3 is CASSPGTGAGGTEAFF. As DNA, the CDR3 is TGTGCCAGCAGTCCCGGGACAGGGGCCGGGGGTACTGAAGCTTTCTTT.

The V and J genes are TRBV9 and TRBJ2-1; 9 nucleotides match TRBD2. Germline V gives CDR1 SGDLS, CDR2 YYNGEE. The length of the CDR3 is 15 residues. Trimming cost V 0 bases and J 7 bases; bases outside gene matches: 5. In DNA form, the CDR3 reads TGTGCCAGCAGCGTAGAAGGAGCGGGAGGAAATGAGCAGTTCTTC. This codes for CASSVEGAGGNEQFF.

This clonotype occurred a few times. The gene calls are TRBV4-1 and TRBJ2-1; 10 nucleotides line up with TRBD2. In germline, CDR1 is MGHRA, CDR2 YSYEKL. The CDR3 length is 16 residues. J was trimmed by 4 bases and V by 3 bases; bases with no gene match: 6. The CDR3 protein is CASSHRAGGGYNEQFF. The CDR3, as DNA: TGCGCCAGCAGCCACCGAGCGGGAGGGGGATACAATGAGCAGTTCTTC.

The chain has TRBV27 and TRBJ2-7; 10 nucleotides agree with TRBD1. This CDR3 has 15 amino acids. V was clipped by 5 bases and J by 4 bases; unmatched bases: 8. Germline CDR1 and CDR2: MNHEY and SMNVEV (reference sequence). The CDR3 DNA reads TGTGCCAGCAGTCCTGGGACAGGGGATCGATACGAGCAGTACTTC. Translated, it gives CASSPGTGDRYEQYF.

This chain links TRBV29-1 with TRBJ2-7; no definite D call. The CDR3 is made up of 12 amino acids. Germline assignment: CDR1 SQVTM and CDR2 ANQGSEA. V shed 4 bases and J shed 3 bases, with 10 bases lying between them. The CDR3 spells CSVGLGNYEQYF. The DNA of the CDR3 is TGCAGCGTTGGTCTGGGGAACTACGAGCAGTACTTC.